Each of the 21 T cell receptor beta chains below was sequenced from the same sample in a study of blood T cell repertoires in COVID-19. The data were produced by immunoSEQ multiplex PCR, yet TCRdb's version contains in-frame clones alone and is incomplete. The table lists roughly 120,000 clones, roughly 82% of them singletons, with about 12% in the top ten. The source material was peripheral blood. These receptors all come from a human donor in a cohort sampled during active COVID-19.

This chain uses TRBV5-1 with TRBJ2-5; weak D call: TRBD2 (5 bases). Germline values: CDR1 SGHRS, CDR2 YFSETQ. The CDR3 runs 14 residues. Trimming left V 0 bases short and J 3 bases short, with 9 bases between. CDR3 sequence (DNA): TGCGCCAGCAGCTTGGCCCTGCGGGAAGAGACCCAGTACTTC. This sequence encodes CASSLALREETQYF.

The chain joins TRBV24-1 to TRBJ2-3; 9 nucleotides match TRBD2. This CDR3 is 15 amino acids long. Germline V gene sequence: CDR1 KGHDR, CDR2 SFDVKD. Trimming removed 4 bases from V and 5 bases from J; junction bases left unmatched: 6. CDR3 sequence: CATSEGGGAQDTQYF. CDR3 nucleotides: TGTGCCACCAGTGAAGGCGGGGGGGCCCAAGATACGCAGTATTTT.

The V and J genes are TRBV18 and TRBJ2-5; a possible D gene is TRBD2 (5 bases). CDR1 is KGHSH, CDR2 LQKENI, per germline. This CDR3 is 12 amino acids long. Between the trimmed V and J ends, which lost 6 bases and 5 bases, there was a span of 10 bases. The CDR3 spells CASSELAETQYF. CDR3 sequence (DNA): TGTGCCAGCTCCGAGTTAGCGGAGACCCAGTACTTC.

This clone appeared once. This chain links TRBV5-1 with TRBJ2-7; 10 bases are shared with TRBD1. Germline-derived CDR1 and CDR2 are SGHRS and YFSETQ. With V trimmed by 5 bases and J by 6 bases, 8 bases remained unmatched. The CDR3 has 14 amino acids. DNA of the CDR3: TGCGCCAGCAGTCCGGGACAGGGGTTGTCCGAGCAGTACTTC. It specifies CASSPGQGLSEQYF.

The chain employs TRBV25-1 and TRBJ2-3, with 9 bases lining up with TRBD2. The V gene end was trimmed by 2 bases and the J gene end by 1 base; junction bases not matched to a gene: 1. The CDR3 spans 15 residues. Germline loops: CDR1 MGHDK, CDR2 SYGVNS. The CDR3: CASSEQRGGTDTQYF. The CDR3 DNA follows: TGTGCCAGCAGTGAACAGCGGGGGGGCACAGATACGCAGTATTTT.

This sequence joins TRBV3-1 (or the pseudogene TRBV3-2) and TRBJ2-7; TRBD2 matches 13 bases. In germline, CDR1 is LGHDT, CDR2 YNNKEL (reference sequence). V trimming: 1 base; J trimming: 0 bases; junction bases outside the gene matches: 6. The CDR3 is made up of 18 amino acids. The CDR3 loop is CASSQGTSGGGSSYEQYF. The CDR3 DNA reads TGTGCCAGCAGCCAAGGAACTAGCGGGGGGGGTAGCTCCTACGAGCAGTACTTC.

This sequence joins TRBV6-6 and TRBJ2-7; a weak D match, TRBD1 (5 bases). The length of the CDR3 is 15 residues. Germline loops: CDR1 MNHNY, CDR2 SVGAGI (reference sequence). V was clipped by 2 bases and J by 6 bases, with 17 bases between them. The CDR3 region has the DNA TGTGCCAGCAGTTACGCGGCAGGGTGGTCCGGCGAGCAGTACTTC. This codes for CASSYAAGWSGEQYF.

The V gene is TRBV20-1, the J gene TRBJ2-5; tentative D call: TRBD1 (6 bases). From germline, CDR1 is DFQATT and CDR2 SNEGSKA (reference sequence). The CDR3 contains 11 residues. CDR3 DNA sequence: TGCACGGTACAGGGCAGAGAGACCCAGTACTTC. Translated, it gives CTVQGRETQYF.

The chain links TRBV2 to TRBJ2-4; 7 bases align to TRBD1. The V gene's germline CDR1 is SNHLY and CDR2 FYNNEI. This CDR3 is 14 amino acids long. V lost 4 bases to trimming and J lost 4 bases; unmatched junction nucleotides: 4. CDR3 in amino acids: CASSGSTGKNIQYF. DNA of the CDR3: TGTGCCAGCAGTGGGTCGACAGGGAAAAACATTCAGTACTTC.

This clone was seen a single time. The chain carries TRBV19 and TRBJ1-2, with 10 bases fitting TRBD1. This CDR3 has 14 amino acids. CDR1 and CDR2 from the germline V gene are LNHDA and SQIVND (reference sequence). V shed 5 bases and J 4 bases; nucleotides not matched to a gene: 4. The CDR3 DNA sequence: TGTGCCAGTAGTCTCCGGACAGGGGGCTATGGCTACACCTTC. Amino acid sequence: CASSLRTGGYGYTF.

J is TRBJ2-1 and V is TRBV7-2; tentative D call: TRBD2 (6 bases). This CDR3 spans 15 amino acids. The V gene's germline CDR1 is SGHTA and CDR2 FQGNSA. With 4 bases removed from V and 2 bases from J, the gap between germline ends came to 12 bases. The CDR3 is CASSSDPGAYNEQFF. CDR3 coding DNA: TGTGCCAGCAGCTCCGATCCGGGGGCCTACAATGAGCAGTTCTTC.

The CDR3 coding sequence is TGCGCCAGCAGCTTGCACTTAAACAATGAGCAGTTCTTC. This encodes CASSLHLNNEQFF. The chain uses TRBV5-1 and TRBJ2-1; the D is unclear. Between the trimmed V and J ends, which lost 1 base and 5 bases, there was a span of 7 bases. CDR1 SGHRS and CDR2 YFSETQ come from the germline V gene. This CDR3 has 13 amino acids.

J is TRBJ2-3 and V is TRBV4-3, with 10 bases matching TRBD2. Trimming cost V 2 bases and J 0 bases; bases outside gene matches: 5. The CDR3 contains 17 residues. Germline V lookup: CDR1 LGHNA, CDR2 YSLEER. The CDR3 DNA follows: TGCGCCAGCAGCCAATCAGCGGGGGGGCTCAGCACAGATACGCAGTATTTT. Its protein product is CASSQSAGGLSTDTQYF.

The chain combines TRBV28 with TRBJ2-7; 9 nucleotides line up with TRBD1. The germline gives CDR1 MDHEN, CDR2 SYDVKM. The CDR3 totals 14 residues. The trim removed 7 bases at V and 7 bases at J, leaving 11 bases unmatched. CDR3 residues: CASTTGGRGGEQYF. CDR3 DNA: TGTGCCAGCACCACAGGGGGCCGGGGTGGAGAGCAGTACTTC.

The V and J genes are TRBV28 and TRBJ2-4; tentative D call: TRBD2 (5 bases). From germline, CDR1 is MDHEN and CDR2 SYDVKM. Trimming stripped 5 bases from V and 15 bases from J, with 20 bases between. The CDR3 runs to 13 residues. CDR3 nucleotide sequence: TGTGCCAGCAGTCTCGCAAGGAGGACGCCTAGGTACTTC. Residues: CASSLARRTPRYF.

The J gene is TRBJ2-1, the V gene TRBV24-1; tentative D call: TRBD2 (7 bases). The CDR3 is 14 amino acids. Trimming left V 4 bases short and J 10 bases short, with 16 bases between. Per germline, CDR1 KGHDR and CDR2 SFDVKD. The CDR3 region has the DNA TGTGCCACCAGTGAAGTACGAAGGGGGGGGGAGCAGTTCTTC. It codes for CATSEVRRGGEQFF.

This clone came up a few times. The chain uses TRBV4-3 and TRBJ1-6; possible D gene TRBD1, 5 bases. V was trimmed by 4 bases and J by 0 bases, leaving 16 bases between them. This CDR3 contains 18 residues. Germline CDR1 is LGHNA and CDR2 is YSLEER. DNA for the CDR3: TGCGCCAGCAGCCCGACTGGGGCAGGCGGCTCCTATAATTCACCCCTCCACTTT. It specifies CASSPTGAGGSYNSPLHF.

The rearrangement joins TRBV9 to TRBJ2-5; no clear D gene. The CDR3 extends over 14 amino acids. Germline values: CDR1 SGDLS, CDR2 YYNGEE. The V end was cut by 4 bases, the J end by 1 base, with 11 bases between. CDR3 protein: CASSPLLVQETQYF. The CDR3 DNA sequence: TGTGCCAGCAGCCCACTATTGGTCCAAGAGACCCAGTACTTC.

The chain employs TRBV19 and TRBJ1-4; tentative D call: TRBD1 (5 bases). The V end was cut by 10 bases, the J end by 4 bases, with 13 bases between. Per germline, CDR1 LNHDA and CDR2 SQIVND (reference sequence). This CDR3 is built from 13 residues. In nucleotides, the CDR3 is TGTGCCACCGGGTCGGGGGGTAATGAAAAACTGTTTTTT. Its protein is CATGSGGNEKLFF. Together with reference TRBV19 and TRBJ1-4, the CDR3 gives the full variable domain: DGGITQSPKYLFRKEGQNVTLSCEQNLNHDAMYWYRQDPGQGLRLIYYSQIVNDFQKGDIAEGYSVSREKKESFPLTVTSAQKNPTAFYLCATGSGGNEKLFFGSGTQLSVL.

V is TRBV7-2 and J is TRBJ2-7, with 15 bases aligning to TRBD2. The CDR3 spans 14 residues. Trimming removed 5 bases from V and 7 bases from J; junction bases left unmatched: 3. CDR1 and CDR2 (germline): SGHTA, FQGNSA. For the CDR3, the DNA is TGTGCCAGCAGCACGGGACTAGCGGGGGGAGAGCAGTACTTC. Its protein is CASSTGLAGGEQYF.

This chain joins TRBV15 and TRBJ1-4; 7 nucleotides match TRBD1. The CDR3 is 15 residues long. The V gene end was trimmed by 2 bases and the J gene end by 8 bases; junction bases not matched to a gene: 8. From germline, CDR1 is LNHNV and CDR2 YYDKDF (reference sequence). CDR3 nucleotides: TGTGCCACCAGCAGACTCCCCGGGACAGACGAAAAACTGTTTTTT. Encoded protein: CATSRLPGTDEKLFF.